The rows below give T cell receptor beta chains drawn from one sample of a study of blood T cells in healthy people across ages. TCRdb re-analysed the 5' RACE reads in MiXCR, keeping a single row per CDR3 protein. Seen here are 750,000 to 1,000,000 distinct CDR3 sequences, just under 30% observed once, and the top ten hold 10%. These data also formed part of another study, on T cells of mothers and their children.

Sequencing was carried out using blood. All receptors come from a woman aged 40 to 49 in good health. Each CDR3 is given with its conserved first and last residue. The D gene is left open where the match is weak. Expanded clones get a size class; other rows say once, few or many, or leave the size out.

V	D	J	size	CDR3	DNA
TRBV20-1	TRBD2	TRBJ2-6	many	CSADGGRGATGANVLTF	TGCAGTGCCGACGGGGGGCGGGGGGCTACTGGGGCCAACGTCCTGACTTTC
TRBV5-6	-	TRBJ2-5	-	CASSLQGLQTQYF	TGTGCCAGCAGCTTGCAGGGGTTGCAGACCCAGTACTTC
TRBV12-3/TRBV12-4	-	TRBJ1-5	-	CASSSRTVSNQPQHF	TGTGCCAGCAGTTCCCGGACCGTTAGCAATCAGCCCCAGCATTTT
TRBV20-1	-	TRBJ2-5	-	CSARDGSRGSETQYF	TGCAGTGCTAGAGATGGCAGCAGGGGATCGGAGACCCAGTACTTC
TRBV24-1	-	TRBJ2-1	-	CATSDLPGKSYNEQFF	TGTGCCACCAGTGATTTGCCAGGGAAGTCCTACAATGAGCAGTTCTTC
TRBV6-6	-	TRBJ1-2	few	CASSYGGLGGYTF	TGTGCCAGCAGTTACGGAGGGTTGGGTGGCTACACCTTC
TRBV28	-	TRBJ2-1	few	CASSVRSGPAGNEQFF	TGTGCCAGCAGTGTCCGGAGCGGACCCGCGGGGAATGAGCAGTTCTTC
TRBV5-1	-	TRBJ2-5	-	CASSGSGTRETQYF	TGCGCCAGCAGCGGCTCCGGGACAAGGGAGACCCAGTACTTC
TRBV7-9	TRBD1	TRBJ1-1	-	CASSLATGGKTEAFF	TGTGCCAGCAGCTTAGCAACAGGGGGCAAGACTGAAGCTTTCTTT
TRBV4-2	-	TRBJ2-7	-	CASSQEGPGPYEQYF	TGTGCCAGCAGCCAAGAGGGTCCGGGGCCCTACGAGCAGTACTTC
TRBV15	-	TRBJ2-5	few	CATSSGSKQYF	TGTGCCACCAGCAGTGGTAGCAAGCAGTACTTC
TRBV12-3/TRBV12-4	TRBD1	TRBJ2-3	many	CASSYRGRDTDTQYF	TGTGCCAGCAGTTACAGGGGGCGCGACACAGATACGCAGTATTTT
TRBV20-1	-	TRBJ1-2	-	CSADNSRVGGYTF	TGCAGTGCGGACAACTCGCGCGTGGGTGGCTACACCTTC
TRBV6-5	-	TRBJ2-7	-	CASSPFTSRGYEQYF	TGTGCCAGCAGTCCCTTTACGTCCCGTGGCTACGAGCAGTACTTC
TRBV28	-	TRBJ1-4	-	CASSLNPTGTLAEKLFF	TGTGCCAGCAGCCTCAACCCTACCGGGACACTGGCGGAAAAACTGTTTTTT
TRBV20-1	TRBD2	TRBJ2-3	many	CSAGPLTSGTTDTQYF	TGCAGTGCTGGCCCCCTTACTAGCGGAACCACAGATACGCAGTATTTT
TRBV3-1	-	TRBJ2-7	few	CASSHSGAGEQYF	TGTGCCAGCAGCCATTCCGGGGCGGGCGAGCAGTACTTC
TRBV25-1	-	TRBJ1-2	-	CASSGGDRFGGYTF	TGTGCCAGCAGTGGGGGAGACAGGTTTGGGGGCTACACCTTC
TRBV27	-	TRBJ2-5	many	CASRRWGRQETQYF	TGTGCCAGCAGAAGGTGGGGGAGGCAAGAGACCCAGTACTTC
TRBV7-2	-	TRBJ1-6	-	CASSSDRSSYSSPLHF	TGTGCCAGCAGTTCAGACAGGAGCTCCTATAGTTCACCCCTCCACTTT
TRBV14	-	TRBJ2-7	few	CASSLGSGASYEQYF	TGTGCCAGCAGCCTTGGGTCAGGGGCCTCCTACGAGCAGTACTTC
TRBV20-1	-	TRBJ2-3	many	CSASQEPSTDTQYF	TGCAGTGCTTCACAGGAGCCTAGCACAGATACGCAGTATTTT
TRBV28	-	TRBJ1-1	-	CASRGANGEAFF	TGTGCCAGCCGCGGGGCTAACGGTGAAGCTTTCTTT
TRBV12-3/TRBV12-4	-	TRBJ1-4	few	CASSRVREKLFF	TGTGCCAGCAGTCGGGTGAGAGAAAAACTGTTTTTT
TRBV12-5	TRBD1	TRBJ2-3	-	CASGLGQGADTQYF	TGTGCTAGTGGTTTGGGACAGGGGGCAGATACGCAGTATTTT
TRBV5-1	-	TRBJ2-7	few	CASSLGGMMGNEQYF	TGCGCCAGCAGCTTGGGCGGGATGATGGGAAACGAGCAGTACTTC
TRBV20-1	-	TRBJ2-6	many	CSARRVAGANVLTF	TGCAGTGCTAGAAGAGTGGCTGGGGCCAACGTCCTGACTTTC
TRBV5-1	-	TRBJ1-1	-	CASGGTNTEAFF	TGCGCCAGCGGGGGGACAAACACTGAAGCTTTCTTT